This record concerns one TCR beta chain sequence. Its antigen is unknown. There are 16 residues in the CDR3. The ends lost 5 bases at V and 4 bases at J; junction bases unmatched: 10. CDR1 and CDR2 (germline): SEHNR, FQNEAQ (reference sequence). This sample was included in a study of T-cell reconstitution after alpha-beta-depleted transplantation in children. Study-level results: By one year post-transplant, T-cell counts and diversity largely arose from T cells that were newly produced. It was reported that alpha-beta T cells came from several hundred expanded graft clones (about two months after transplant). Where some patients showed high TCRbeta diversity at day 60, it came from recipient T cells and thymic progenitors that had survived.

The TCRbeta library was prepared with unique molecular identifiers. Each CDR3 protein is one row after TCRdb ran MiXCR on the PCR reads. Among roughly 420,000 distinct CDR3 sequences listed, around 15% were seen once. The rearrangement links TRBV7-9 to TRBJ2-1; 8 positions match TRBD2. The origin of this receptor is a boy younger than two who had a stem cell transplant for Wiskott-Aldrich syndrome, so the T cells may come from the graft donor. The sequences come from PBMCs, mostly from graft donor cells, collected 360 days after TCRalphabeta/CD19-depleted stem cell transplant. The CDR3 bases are TGTGCCAGCAGCCCGAACTGGACTAGCTTTTACAATGAGCAGTTCTTC. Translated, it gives CASSPNWTSFYNEQFF.